This is a list of T cell receptor beta chains from one sample in a study of beta chain features in type 1 diabetes. Libraries were prepared by immunoSEQ multiplex PCR; TCRdb keeps only in-frame clonotypes and omits some of them. The sample lists roughly 300,000 clones; roughly an eighth were seen once. Sequencing was carried out using naive CD4+ T cells from blood. All receptors derive from a man aged 25-45 years with type 1 diabetes. Each CDR3 is given with its conserved first and last residue. A D gene is named only where the DNA matches it firmly. Some rows mark clone size as missing; the rest say once, few, many or name a class of expanded clone.

TRBJ1-5,-,-,TRBV15,TGTGCCACCAGCAGAGATTTACGGGACTCTGGGCCCCAGCATTTT,CATSRDLRDSGPQHF
TRBJ2-4,TRBD2,-,TRBV7-9,TGTGCCAGCAGCCCCCGACTAGCGGGAGCCCGCTTGGACAAAAACATTCAGTACTTC,CASSPRLAGARLDKNIQYF
TRBJ2-1,TRBD1,-,TRBV4-3,TGCGCCAGCAGCCAATCCGGGACAGGGGGCGACTACAATGAGCAGTTCTTC,CASSQSGTGGDYNEQFF
TRBJ2-5,TRBD1,few,TRBV29-1,TGCAGCGTTGAATCCCCCCAGGGGGCGGAGACCCAGTACTTC,CSVESPQGAETQYF
TRBJ2-1,TRBD2,few,TRBV7-2,TGTGCCAGCAGCACCCGGACTAGTCGGCAGTTCTTC,CASSTRTSRQFF
TRBJ1-1,-,-,TRBV5-6,TGTGCCAGCAGCTTACAAAACACTGAAGCTTTCTTT,CASSLQNTEAFF
TRBJ1-2,-,-,TRBV28,TGTGCCAGCAGTCCCCTTCCGGGAAACATCACCTTTAACTATGGCTACACCTTC,CASSPLPGNITFNYGYTF
TRBJ2-1,-,-,TRBV5-4,TGTGCCAGCAGCTTGGGAGGGGCAGGGGGGTACAATGAGCAGTTCTTC,CASSLGGAGGYNEQFF
TRBJ1-2,TRBD1,few,TRBV6-5,TGTGCCAGCAGTTCCCGGGACAGGGCGTATGGCTACACCTTC,CASSSRDRAYGYTF
TRBJ2-7,-,few,TRBV5-4,TGTGCCAGCAGCTTCAAAGGACAGCCCGAGCAGTACTTC,CASSFKGQPEQYF
TRBJ2-7,TRBD2,few,TRBV29-1,TGCAGCGTTGCCTCTTACATAGGGAGGGCCCGCGAGCAGTACTTC,CSVASYIGRAREQYF
TRBJ1-2,-,few,TRBV7-9,TGTGCCAGCAGCGTGGACAGATATGGCTACACCTTC,CASSVDRYGYTF
TRBJ1-1,-,few,TRBV23-1,TGCGCCAGCAGTCAATCGGGGCACCCCACTGAAGCTTTCTTT,CASSQSGHPTEAFF
TRBJ1-1,-,-,TRBV6-4,TGTGCCAGCAGTGACGGGAGTCGGACTGAAGCTTTCTTT,CASSDGSRTEAFF
TRBJ2-1,TRBD2,-,TRBV11-3,TGTGCCAGCAGCTTCTCTAGCGGGAATGAGCAGTTCTTC,CASSFSSGNEQFF
TRBJ2-1,TRBD2,few,TRBV9,TGTGCCAGCAGCGATCGGACTAGCATAGACAATGAGCAGTTCTTC,CASSDRTSIDNEQFF
TRBJ1-2,-,-,TRBV28,TGTGCCAGCAGTCCTAATCAGGGGCCAGGCTACACCTTC,CASSPNQGPGYTF
TRBJ1-2,-,few,TRBV29-1,TGCAGCGCCCTACTATATTCCGACAGCAACTATGGCTACACCTTC,CSALLYSDSNYGYTF
TRBJ2-5,TRBD2,few,TRBV7-2,TGTGCCAGCAGCTTAGTGATTAGCGGGCAAGAGACCCAGTACTTC,CASSLVISGQETQYF
TRBJ1-1,-,few,TRBV28,TGTGCCAGCAGTCTGACTACGAACACTGAAGCTTTCTTT,CASSLTTNTEAFF
TRBJ2-2,-,few,TRBV4-1,TGCGCCAGCAGCCTTGACAGGACCACCGGGGAGCTGTTTTTT,CASSLDRTTGELFF
TRBJ2-1,-,few,TRBV28,TGTGCCAGCAGTCCAGGGTCCCGGGAGAGAAATGAGCAGTTCTTC,CASSPGSRERNEQFF
TRBJ1-4,TRBD1,-,TRBV7-2,TGTGCCAGCAGTTCCGGGACAGGGTCCGAAAAACTGTTTTTT,CASSSGTGSEKLFF
TRBJ2-5,TRBD2,-,TRBV4-2,TGTGCCAGCAGCCAAGAGTCCAGCGGGGTTTGGACCCAGTACTTC,CASSQESSGVWTQYF
TRBJ2-7,-,-,TRBV9,TGTGCCAGCAGCGCGGACAGGGATGCGCGGGAGGGAATCTACGAGCAGTACTTC,CASSADRDAREGIYEQYF
TRBJ2-5,-,-,TRBV6-9,TGTGCCAGCATTCGGACCCAGTACTTC,CASIRTQYF
TRBJ2-3,TRBD1,few,TRBV6-5,TGTGCCAGCAGTTGGGACAGGAGCACAGATACGCAGTATTTT,CASSWDRSTDTQYF
TRBJ2-7,-,few,TRBV28,TGTGCCAGCAGTTCCTTTTACGAGCAGTACTTC,CASSSFYEQYF
TRBJ2-1,TRBD1,-,TRBV28,TGTGCCAGCAGTGACCTCGACAGGGCGGTATGGGGTGAGCAGTTCTTC,CASSDLDRAVWGEQFF
TRBJ1-1,TRBD1,-,TRBV5-1,TGCGCCAGCAGCTGGACAGGGCAGAGGGAAGCTTTCTTT,CASSWTGQREAFF
TRBJ2-5,TRBD2,few,TRBV19,TGTGCCAGTATTGCTAGCGGAGAAGAGACCCAGTACTTC,CASIASGEETQYF
TRBJ2-1,TRBD2,-,TRBV5-4,TGTGCCAGCAGCTTGACAGCGGGAGGGCCGGTATCCTACAATGAGCAGTTCTTC,CASSLTAGGPVSYNEQFF
TRBJ2-5,TRBD2,few,TRBV4-2,TGTGCCAGCAGCCAAGGGGGCGGGAGTCCCCACCAAGAGACCCAGTACTTC,CASSQGGGSPHQETQYF
TRBJ2-7,-,-,TRBV5-6,TGTGCCAGCAGCTTGGCCGGGAGTGCTAGTACCTACGAGCAGTACTTC,CASSLAGSASTYEQYF
TRBJ1-5,-,few,TRBV5-6,TGTGCCAGCAGCTTGGCACAGGGAGTGAGCAATCAGCCCCAGCATTTT,CASSLAQGVSNQPQHF
TRBJ2-3,-,-,TRBV11-3,TGTGCCAGCAGCTTTGGACGGGGTGCAGATACGCAGTATTTT,CASSFGRGADTQYF
TRBJ2-2,TRBD2,few,TRBV27,TGTGCCAGCAGTTCGTTTACTCAGCGGGAGGGCCCCACCGGGGAGCTGTTTTTT,CASSSFTQREGPTGELFF
TRBJ2-3,-,few,TRBV11-2,TGTGCCAGCAGCTTTTTTGCGGGCATTAGCACAGATACGCAGTATTTT,CASSFFAGISTDTQYF
TRBJ2-7,-,-,TRBV18,TGTGCCAGCTCACCCGCACAGGGAAGGTCCTACGAGCAGTACTTC,CASSPAQGRSYEQYF
TRBJ2-3,TRBD1,few,TRBV11-2,TGTGCCAGCAGCTTAGAGGGGACAGACCGGGATACGCAGTATTTT,CASSLEGTDRDTQYF
TRBJ1-2,-,-,TRBV5-1,TGCGCCAGCAGCTTGGGGGACACCTACTATGGCTACACCTTC,CASSLGDTYYGYTF
TRBJ2-1,-,few,TRBV7-9,TGTGCCAGCAGCTCCTCAGGAGGGATGAACAATGAGCAGTTCTTC,CASSSSGGMNNEQFF